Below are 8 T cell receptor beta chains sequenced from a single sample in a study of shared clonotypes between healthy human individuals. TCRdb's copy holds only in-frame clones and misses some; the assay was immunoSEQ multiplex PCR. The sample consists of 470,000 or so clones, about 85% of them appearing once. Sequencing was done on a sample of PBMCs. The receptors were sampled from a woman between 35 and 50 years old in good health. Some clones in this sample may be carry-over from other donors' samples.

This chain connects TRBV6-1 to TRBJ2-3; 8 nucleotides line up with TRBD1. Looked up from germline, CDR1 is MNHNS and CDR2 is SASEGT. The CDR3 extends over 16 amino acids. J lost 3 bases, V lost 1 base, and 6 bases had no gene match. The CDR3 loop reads CASSEGTGLGTDTQYF. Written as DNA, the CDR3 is TGTGCCAGCAGTGAAGGGACAGGGCTTGGTACAGATACGCAGTATTTT.

CDR3 in amino acids: CASSQGEGQTQYF. The CDR3 bases are TGTGCCAGCAGCCAAGGGGAAGGGCAGACCCAGTACTTC. This sequence joins TRBV4-2 and TRBJ2-5; D gene unclear. This CDR3 has 13 residues. V shed 1 base and J shed 6 bases, with 9 bases lying between them. The germline V gene encodes CDR1 LGHNA and CDR2 YNFKEQ.

This chain's CDR3 is CSVEDGTSGRIYEQYF. CDR3 bases: TGCAGCGTTGAAGATGGGACTAGCGGGAGGATCTACGAGCAGTACTTC. The chain links TRBV29-1 to TRBJ2-7; TRBD2 matches 15 bases. This CDR3 comprises 16 residues. Germline-derived CDR1 and CDR2 are SQVTM and ANQGSEA. After removal of 0 bases from V and 3 bases from J, the junction contained 3 bases not matched to a gene.

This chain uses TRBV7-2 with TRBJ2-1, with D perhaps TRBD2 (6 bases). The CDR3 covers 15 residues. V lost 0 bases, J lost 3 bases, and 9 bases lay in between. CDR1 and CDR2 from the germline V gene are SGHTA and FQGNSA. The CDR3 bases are TGTGCCAGCAGCTTAGCGGCGGGGATCTACAATGAGCAGTTCTTC. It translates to CASSLAAGIYNEQFF.

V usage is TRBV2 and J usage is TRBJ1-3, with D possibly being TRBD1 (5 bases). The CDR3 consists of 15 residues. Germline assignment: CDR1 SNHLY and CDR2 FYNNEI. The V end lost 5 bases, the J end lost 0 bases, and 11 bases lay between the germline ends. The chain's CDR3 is CASSIRGDSGNTIYF. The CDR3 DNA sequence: TGTGCCAGCAGTATCCGGGGGGACTCTGGAAACACCATATATTTT.

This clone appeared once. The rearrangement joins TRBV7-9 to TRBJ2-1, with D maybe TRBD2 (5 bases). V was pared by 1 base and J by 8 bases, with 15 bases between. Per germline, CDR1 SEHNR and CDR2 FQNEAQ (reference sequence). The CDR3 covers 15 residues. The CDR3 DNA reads TGTGCCAGCAGCTTAGTCGAGACAATGGGAGATGAGCAGTTCTTC. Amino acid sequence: CASSLVETMGDEQFF.

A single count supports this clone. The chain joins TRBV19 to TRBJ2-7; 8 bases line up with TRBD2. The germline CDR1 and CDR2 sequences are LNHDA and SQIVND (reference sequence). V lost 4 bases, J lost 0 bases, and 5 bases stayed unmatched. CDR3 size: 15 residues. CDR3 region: CASSRTGTSSYEQYF. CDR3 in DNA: TGTGCCAGTAGTAGGACCGGGACTAGCTCCTACGAGCAGTACTTC.

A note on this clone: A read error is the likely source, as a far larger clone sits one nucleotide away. DNA of the CDR3: TGTGCCTGGAGATTACCCGGGACAGGCGAGCAGTACTTC. Its translation is CAWRLPGTGEQYF. The rearrangement uses TRBV30 and TRBJ2-7; 8 nucleotides align to TRBD1. The CDR3 has 13 residues. Germline CDR1 and CDR2: GTSNPN and SVGIG (reference sequence). Losses at the gene ends were 3 bases for V and 6 bases for J; bases not matched to a gene: 7.